Presented here are 27 T cell receptor beta chains from one specimen sequenced in a study of blood T cell repertoires in COVID-19. TCRdb keeps only in-frame clones here, not all; method: immunoSEQ multiplex PCR. The sample has about 130,000 clones; around 86% are singletons. Sequencing was performed on peripheral blood. The receptors shown here come from a woman between 65 and 79 years old with COVID-19, enrolled during active disease.

This clone has only one observation. The rearrangement uses TRBV2 and TRBJ2-3, with a possible D match to TRBD1 (5 bases). Germline V lookup: CDR1 SNHLY, CDR2 FYNNEI. The CDR3 spans 15 residues. V was trimmed by 3 bases and J by 5 bases, leaving 15 bases between them. Written as DNA, the CDR3 is TGTGCCAGCAGTGAGGAACAGGTTTTTAAAGATACGCAGTATTTT. This sequence encodes CASSEEQVFKDTQYF.

This chain uses TRBV5-1 with TRBJ1-4; no firm D call. With 1 base removed from V and 0 bases from J, the gap between germline ends came to 7 bases. The CDR3 runs 15 residues. CDR1 and CDR2 from the germline V gene are SGHRS and YFSETQ. CDR3 sequence reads: CASSLLGTTNEKLFF. In nucleotides, the CDR3 is TGCGCCAGCAGCTTGTTGGGCACAACTAATGAAAAACTGTTTTTT.

In its sample, this clone was seen once. V gene TRBV19 combines with J gene TRBJ2-1; 8 bases are a match to TRBD1. Germline V gives CDR1 LNHDA, CDR2 SQIVND (reference sequence). This CDR3 contains 16 residues. The trim removed 7 bases at V and 6 bases at J, leaving 14 bases unmatched. Written as DNA, the CDR3 is TGTGCCAGTACCCCACAGGGGGAAGGCGTCGGCAATGAGCAGTTCTTC. Encoded protein: CASTPQGEGVGNEQFF.

The V call is TRBV28, the J call TRBJ2-1; the D is unclear. In germline, CDR1 is MDHEN, CDR2 SYDVKM. The V end was cut by 5 bases, the J end by 6 bases, with 11 bases between. CDR3 size: 13 residues. The DNA of the CDR3 is TGTGCCAGCAGTGGCACAGTAACCAATGAGCAGTTCTTC. It is translated as CASSGTVTNEQFF.

The CDR3 DNA reads TGTGCCAGCAGGGTTCCGGGACTAGCGGGGGTCAGGAACACCGGGGAGCTGTTTTTT. Protein sequence: CASRVPGLAGVRNTGELFF. V usage is TRBV7-2 and J usage is TRBJ2-2; 14 positions match TRBD2. Germline CDR1 and CDR2: SGHTA and FQGNSA. V dropped 6 bases and J dropped 1; count of bases not matched to a gene: 10. This CDR3 has 19 residues.

The rearrangement uses TRBV9 and TRBJ1-6; D is ambiguous. The germline V and J ends were trimmed by 4 bases and 9 bases, with 14 bases remaining between them. The germline V gene encodes CDR1 SGDLS and CDR2 YYNGEE. CDR3 size: 14 residues. CDR3 nucleotides: TGTGCCAGCAGCCAAGGTTTGTCGGGTTCACCCCTCCACTTT. This codes for CASSQGLSGSPLHF.

A single count supports this clone. CDR3 in DNA: TGCGCCAGCAGTGAGTTCTCCCCCCGGGGGTCCTATAATTCACCCCTCCACTTT. Its protein product is CASSEFSPRGSYNSPLHF. The V and J genes are TRBV10-2 and TRBJ1-6, with D tentatively TRBD1 (5 bases). The CDR3 runs 18 residues. In germline, CDR1 is WSHSY, CDR2 SAAADI. V was trimmed by 1 base and J by 1 base, leaving 14 bases between them.

This chain connects TRBV7-9 to TRBJ2-1; 11 nucleotides match TRBD2. Germline lookup yields CDR1 SEHNR and CDR2 FQNEAQ (reference sequence). CDR3 length: 19 amino acids. Germline trimming cut 0 bases from V and 9 bases from J; bases unmatched to any gene: 16. CDR3 residues: CASSLAFTSGGGLTPEQFF. The CDR3 region has the DNA TGTGCCAGCAGCTTAGCGTTTACTAGCGGGGGCGGTTTAACGCCTGAGCAGTTCTTC.

The CDR3, as DNA: TGTGCCAGCAGCGCCCGGACAGGGGACACTGAAGCTTTCTTT. Its translation is CASSARTGDTEAFF. The chain uses TRBV11-3 and TRBJ1-1; 9 positions match TRBD1. The ends lost 5 bases at V and 3 bases at J; junction bases unmatched: 4. This CDR3 has 14 residues. CDR1 and CDR2 (germline): SGHNT, YENEEA.

The table lists this clone with a count of one. The V gene is TRBV3-1 (or the pseudogene TRBV3-2), the J gene TRBJ2-1; D is possibly TRBD2 (6 bases). The V end lost 0 bases, the J end lost 9 bases, and 12 bases lay between the germline ends. Germline V gene lookup returns CDR1 LGHDT and CDR2 YNNKEL (reference sequence). This CDR3 has 14 amino acids. In DNA, the CDR3 is TGTGCCAGCAGCCAAGATTTAGGCGGGACTGAGCAGTTCTTC. Translation gives CASSQDLGGTEQFF.

The J gene is TRBJ1-5, the V gene TRBV6-1; D is perhaps TRBD1 (6 bases). In germline, CDR1 is MNHNS, CDR2 SASEGT. The ends were cut back, 2 bases at V and 4 bases at J, with 15 bases in the middle. The CDR3 has 16 amino acids. Here the CDR3 DNA reads TGTGCCAGCAGTGAAAAACGGACAGTTAGGAATCAGCCCCAGCATTTT. Protein product: CASSEKRTVRNQPQHF.

The chain combines TRBV3-1 (or the pseudogene TRBV3-2) with TRBJ1-2; 9 bases are a match to TRBD1. V gave up 3 bases and J gave up 6 bases; unmatched junction bases: 2. CDR3 length: 13 amino acids. Germline values: CDR1 LGHDT, CDR2 YNNKEL (reference sequence). CDR3 sequence: CASSHGTGHGYTF. The CDR3 nucleotides read TGTGCCAGCAGCCATGGGACAGGGCATGGCTACACCTTC.

The chain employs TRBV20-1 and TRBJ2-1; 9 bases fit TRBD2. The CDR3 consists of 16 residues. J was trimmed by 3 bases and V by 3 bases; bases with no gene match: 9. The germline V gene has CDR1 DFQATT and CDR2 SNEGSKA (reference sequence). In nucleotides, the CDR3 is TGCAGTGCTAGTAATGCGCGGGGGGGCCTCTACAATGAGCAGTTCTTC. It codes for CSASNARGGLYNEQFF.

V and J are TRBV28 and TRBJ2-4; D is uncertain. The V gene's germline CDR1 is MDHEN and CDR2 SYDVKM. V was shortened by 5 bases and J by 8 bases, with 7 bases between the two germline ends. The length of the CDR3 is 11 residues. The CDR3 loop is CASSGPHIQYF. The CDR3 coding sequence is TGTGCCAGCAGTGGCCCGCACATTCAGTACTTC.

The chain couples TRBV7-9 to TRBJ1-1; D not certain. The CDR3 extends over 13 amino acids. The V end was cut by 6 bases, the J end by 3 bases, with 11 bases between. Germline loops: CDR1 SEHNR, CDR2 FQNEAQ (reference sequence). CDR3: CASRMTGDTEAFF. As DNA, the CDR3 is TGTGCCAGCAGAATGACCGGGGACACTGAAGCTTTCTTT.

This rearrangement joins TRBV5-1 to TRBJ1-1; 8 nucleotides match TRBD1. Germline trimming cut 4 bases from V and 1 base from J; bases unmatched to any gene: 3. Germline V CDR1 and CDR2: SGHRS, YFSETQ. The CDR3 extends over 14 amino acids. The CDR3 nucleotides are TGCGCCAGCAGCATTACAGGGGGGAACACTGAAGCTTTCTTT. It yields the protein CASSITGGNTEAFF.

A single count supports this clone. V is TRBV28 and J is TRBJ1-2; a weak D match, TRBD1 (5 bases). This CDR3 spans 13 amino acids. From germline, CDR1 is MDHEN and CDR2 SYDVKM. Between the trimmed V and J ends, which lost 3 bases and 8 bases, there was a span of 13 bases. CDR3 residues: CASSFVSGRGYTF. CDR3 bases: TGTGCCAGCAGTTTTGTGTCAGGGCGGGGCTACACCTTC.

The genes are TRBV7-9 and TRBJ1-4; D might be TRBD1 (6 bases). The germline gives CDR1 SEHNR, CDR2 FQNEAQ (reference sequence). The CDR3 loop spans 16 amino acids. V dropped 1 base and J dropped 11 bases, with 20 bases sitting between them. The CDR3: CASSLDRAIGQDKLFF. CDR3 DNA sequence: TGTGCCAGCAGCTTAGACAGGGCCATCGGACAAGATAAACTGTTTTTT. The full variable domain, its missing parts supplied by reference TRBV7-9 and TRBJ1-4, is DTGVSQNPRHKITKRGQNVTFRCDPISEHNRLYWYRQTLGQGPEFLTYFQNEAQLEKSRLLSDRFSAERPKGSFSTLEIQRTEQGDSAMYLCASSLDRAIGQDKLFFGSGTQLSVL.

The chain links TRBV18 to TRBJ1-1; TRBD1 matches at 7 bases. This CDR3 has 15 amino acids. From germline, CDR1 is KGHSH and CDR2 LQKENI. V trimming: 4 bases; J trimming: 7 bases; junction bases outside the gene matches: 12. In DNA, the CDR3 is TGTGCCAGCTCACTCGGGACAGCAAGCACCCATGAAGCTTTCTTT. Translating gives CASSLGTASTHEAFF.

J is TRBJ1-2 and V is TRBV12-5, with 7 nucleotides matching TRBD1. V was pared by 5 bases and J by 7 bases, with 10 bases of the junction left unmatched. From germline, CDR1 is LGHNT and CDR2 FRNRAP. The CDR3 is 14 amino acids. The CDR3 DNA sequence: TGTGCTAGTGGTCCCGAGGACAGGCCCGGTGGCTACACCTTC. It specifies CASGPEDRPGGYTF. The entire variable domain, with the rest obtained from reference TRBV12-5 and TRBJ1-2, is as follows: DARVTQTPRHKVTEMGQEVTMRCQPILGHNTVFWYRQTMMQGLELLAYFRNRAPLDDSGMPKDRFSAEMPDATLATLKIQPSEPRDSAVYFCASGPEDRPGGYTFGSGTRLTVV.

The V gene is TRBV30, the J gene TRBJ1-6; 9 nucleotides align to TRBD1. Germline lookup yields CDR1 GTSNPN and CDR2 SVGIG (reference sequence). This CDR3 is 14 amino acids long. J gave up 7 bases and V 4 bases, and 5 bases lay outside the gene matches. This CDR3 is CAWTPGTGNSPLHF. The CDR3 DNA sequence: TGTGCCTGGACTCCCGGGACAGGGAATTCACCCCTCCACTTT.

In this sample, this clone turned up once. The chain couples TRBV20-1 to TRBJ2-3; 8 positions agree with TRBD2. Germline V CDR1 and CDR2: DFQATT, SNEGSKA (reference sequence). This CDR3 region has 11 residues. The CDR3 spells CRAGAGDTQYF. DNA of the CDR3: TGCCGAGCGGGGGCCGGCGATACGCAGTATTTT.

CDR3 DNA sequence: TGCGCCAGCAGCCCGGGAGTAAGAGGGTCGAATGAAAAACTGTTTTTT. Amino acid sequence: CASSPGVRGSNEKLFF. The chain is built from TRBV5-1 and TRBJ1-4; D ambiguous. Germline V gives CDR1 SGHRS, CDR2 YFSETQ. This CDR3 is 16 amino acids long. The ends were cut back, 4 bases at V and 5 bases at J, with 18 bases in the middle.

The chain links TRBV2 to TRBJ2-4; 11 nucleotides agree with TRBD2. V was pared by 6 bases and J by 8 bases, with 6 bases of the junction left unmatched. The CDR3 is made up of 14 amino acids. Germline assignment: CDR1 SNHLY and CDR2 FYNNEI. The DNA of the CDR3 is TGTGCCAGCAGAAATAGCGGGGGGGCCGACATTCAGTACTTC. It yields the protein CASRNSGGADIQYF.

The chain is built from TRBV10-3 and TRBJ1-5; no definite D call. Trimming left V 0 bases short and J 5 bases short, with 8 bases between. This CDR3 comprises 14 residues. The germline gives CDR1 ENHRY, CDR2 SYGVKD. The CDR3 loop is CAISESRADQPQHF. The CDR3 nucleotides read TGTGCCATCAGTGAGTCGAGGGCGGATCAGCCCCAGCATTTT.

The V gene is TRBV28, the J gene TRBJ1-6; D unresolved. The CDR3 spans 13 residues. Trimming pared 6 bases from V and 8 bases from J, leaving 11 bases between. Per the germline V gene, CDR1 is MDHEN and CDR2 is SYDVKM. The CDR3 DNA is TGTGCCAGCAGAAGCCGATACCATTCACCCCTCCACTTT. It yields the protein CASRSRYHSPLHF.

This clone was picked up one time. The genes are TRBV5-5 and TRBJ2-2, with D maybe TRBD2 (5 bases). V lost 0 bases and J lost 5, with 5 bases in between. CDR3 length equals 13 residues. Germline lookup yields CDR1 SGHKS and CDR2 YYEKEE (reference sequence). CDR3 amino acids: CASSLGGTGELFF. DNA for the CDR3: TGTGCCAGCAGCTTGGGAGGGACCGGGGAGCTGTTTTTT.